One and the same sample provided the 17 T cell receptor beta chains below, sequenced in a study of radiation and T cells in renal cell carcinoma. Sample time point: blood 4 weeks post-SBRT, at nephrectomy. Treatment meaning: 15 Gy SBRT to primary tumor, nephrectomy 4 weeks later. Some clones are missing from TCRdb's copy, which holds only in-frame ones; the method was immunoSEQ multiplex PCR. The sample yields around 180,000 clones, around 90% seen once. The input for sequencing was blood, taken from a patient whose treatment included radiotherapy and nephrectomy. These receptors were obtained from a woman aged 50 to 60 with renal cell carcinoma.

V and J are TRBV4-3 and TRBJ1-5, with D hard to call. Trimming took 0 bases from V and 6 from J, leaving 15 bases between them. The CDR3 consists of 16 residues. Germline loops: CDR1 LGHNA, CDR2 YSLEER. The DNA for the CDR3 is TGCGCCAGCAGCCAAGATTGGAGGCAGGACGGTCAGCCCCAGCATTTT. Its protein is CASSQDWRQDGQPQHF.

The V gene is TRBV7-9, the J gene TRBJ2-2; no clear D gene. The germline V gene has CDR1 SEHNR and CDR2 FQNEAQ (reference sequence). The CDR3 is made up of 14 amino acids. V was cut by 5 bases and J by 3 bases, with 10 bases left in between. CDR3 nucleotides: TGTGCCAGCAGCGTAGGGCAGTACACCGGGGAGCTGTTTTTT. Translation: CASSVGQYTGELFF. The full variable domain, in which reference TRBV7-9 and TRBJ2-2 provide the parts outside the CDR3, is DTGVSQNPRHKITKRGQNVTFRCDPISEHNRLYWYRQTLGQGPEFLTYFQNEAQLEKSRLLSDRFSAERPKGSFSTLEIQRTEQGDSAMYLCASSVGQYTGELFFGEGSRLTVL.

The chain is built from TRBV5-1 and TRBJ2-7; D may match TRBD1 or TRBD2 (5 bases each). CDR1 and CDR2 from the germline V gene are SGHRS and YFSETQ. The V gene lost 1 base and the J gene lost 4 bases, with 12 bases spanning the gap. The CDR3 contains 14 residues. CDR3 amino acids: CASSLSRDPYEQYF. Here the CDR3 DNA reads TGCGCCAGCAGCTTGTCCCGGGACCCTTACGAGCAGTACTTC.

The V gene is TRBV5-6, the J gene TRBJ2-7; TRBD1 matches at 7 bases. This CDR3 is 16 amino acids long. The germline V gene encodes CDR1 SGHDT and CDR2 YYEEEE. V lost 5 bases, J lost 2 bases, and 13 bases stayed unmatched. CDR3 in DNA: TGTGCCAGCAGTTACAGGGGCGGCCTCTCTACCTACGAGCAGTACTTC. It encodes CASSYRGGLSTYEQYF.

V is TRBV4-3 and J is TRBJ1-1, with unresolved D. Trimming pared 3 bases from V and 1 base from J, leaving 12 bases between. Germline values: CDR1 LGHNA, CDR2 YSLEER. This CDR3 is built from 15 residues. The CDR3 sequence: CASSQRGNRNTEAFF. The DNA for the CDR3 is TGCGCCAGCAGCCAGCGAGGTAACAGGAACACTGAAGCTTTCTTT.

The rearrangement links TRBV7-6 to TRBJ2-5; no firm D call. V dropped 5 bases and J dropped 2 bases, with 6 bases sitting between them. From germline, CDR1 is SGHVS and CDR2 FNYEAQ. CDR3 size: 12 residues. This chain's CDR3 is CASSTRQETQYF. The CDR3 DNA follows: TGTGCCAGCAGCACGAGACAAGAGACCCAGTACTTC.

J is TRBJ2-7 and V is TRBV2; weak D call: TRBD2 (6 bases). Per the germline V gene, CDR1 is SNHLY and CDR2 is FYNNEI. Trimming removed 7 bases at V and 2 bases at J, with 12 bases between. The CDR3 extends over 13 amino acids. CDR3 region: CASNGGVTYEQYF. The CDR3 region has the DNA TGTGCCAGCAATGGCGGGGTTACCTACGAGCAGTACTTC. Drawing the rest from reference TRBV2 and TRBJ2-7, the complete variable domain is EPEVTQTPSHQVTQMGQEVILRCVPISNHLYFYWYRQILGQKVEFLVSFYNNEISEKSEIFDDQFSVERPDGSNFTLKIRSTKLEDSAMYFCASNGGVTYEQYFGPGTRLTVT.

The rearrangement joins TRBV7-2 to TRBJ1-1; no clear D. This CDR3 contains 11 residues. Per the germline V gene, CDR1 is SGHTA and CDR2 is FQGNSA. V was trimmed by 5 bases and J by 11 bases, leaving 12 bases between them. This CDR3 reads CASSPQRQAFF. The CDR3 DNA reads TGTGCCAGCAGCCCGCAGCGCCAGGCTTTCTTT.

The V and J genes are TRBV19 and TRBJ2-1, with D unresolved. The V gene lost 4 bases and the J gene lost 0 bases, with 7 bases spanning the gap. Germline lookup yields CDR1 LNHDA and CDR2 SQIVND (reference sequence). The CDR3 is made up of 14 amino acids. The CDR3 DNA follows: TGTGCCAGTAGTACAGAGTTCTCCTACAATGAGCAGTTCTTC. This gives the protein CASSTEFSYNEQFF.

The V gene is TRBV19, the J gene TRBJ2-7; 9 positions match TRBD2. CDR1 is LNHDA and CDR2 is SQIVND in the germline V gene (reference sequence). Unmatched junction bases numbered 13, after V lost 6 bases and J lost 7 bases. This CDR3 is 15 amino acids long. CDR3 in amino acids: CASSKGGGAMEEQYF. Here the CDR3 DNA reads TGTGCCAGTAGCAAGGGCGGGGGGGCTATGGAGGAGCAGTACTTC. The whole variable domain, filled in from reference TRBV19 and TRBJ2-7, reads DGGITQSPKYLFRKEGQNVTLSCEQNLNHDAMYWYRQDPGQGLRLIYYSQIVNDFQKGDIAEGYSVSREKKESFPLTVTSAQKNPTAFYLCASSKGGGAMEEQYFGPGTRLTVT.

The table lists this clone with a count of one. This rearrangement joins TRBV5-1 to TRBJ2-5, with 12 bases aligning to TRBD2. The CDR3 is made up of 16 amino acids. The germline V gene has CDR1 SGHRS and CDR2 YFSETQ. Germline trimming cut 4 bases from V and 4 bases from J; bases unmatched to any gene: 8. The CDR3: CASSLASGGASETQYF. CDR3 in DNA: TGCGCCAGCAGCCTGGCTAGCGGGGGGGCCTCAGAGACCCAGTACTTC.

This clone has a single count. The chain links TRBV19 to TRBJ2-1; D is uncertain. The ends were cut back, 7 bases at V and 0 bases at J, with 13 bases in the middle. From germline, CDR1 is LNHDA and CDR2 SQIVND (reference sequence). The CDR3 sequence is 15 residues long. The CDR3 protein is CASTLEDASYNEQFF. The CDR3 DNA sequence: TGTGCCAGTACCCTAGAGGATGCCTCCTACAATGAGCAGTTCTTC.

V is TRBV19 and J is TRBJ1-4; maybe TRBD1 (5 bases). Trimming pared 5 bases from V and 0 bases from J, leaving 13 bases between. Per the germline V gene, CDR1 is LNHDA and CDR2 is SQIVND (reference sequence). The CDR3 runs to 16 residues. CDR3: CASSSDMSPTNEKLFF. As DNA, the CDR3 is TGTGCCAGTAGTTCGGACATGAGTCCAACTAATGAAAAACTGTTTTTT.

The chain joins TRBV7-2 to TRBJ1-1; D perhaps matches TRBD1 (5 bases). From germline, CDR1 is SGHTA and CDR2 FQGNSA. Trimming cost V 3 bases and J 0 bases, with 8 bases left between them. CDR3 length: 14 residues. The CDR3 region is CASSLQGMNTEAFF. For the CDR3, the DNA is TGTGCCAGCAGCTTGCAGGGTATGAACACTGAAGCTTTCTTT.

This clone was found a few times. V gene TRBV25-1 combines with J gene TRBJ1-1; D is uncertain. The CDR3 has 12 residues. Trimming removed 3 bases at V and 8 bases at J, with 10 bases between. CDR1 is MGHDK, CDR2 SYGVNS, per germline. DNA of the CDR3: TGTGCCAGCAGTGATGGCGTCAGGGAAGCTTTCTTT. Protein: CASSDGVREAFF.

This chain connects TRBV18 to TRBJ1-4; possibly TRBD1 for D (6 bases). V lost 2 bases and J 5 bases, leaving 9 bases between the germline ends. The CDR3 totals 14 residues. Germline values: CDR1 KGHSH, CDR2 LQKENI. The CDR3 reads CASSPGTLNEKLFF. DNA for the CDR3: TGTGCCAGCTCACCAGGGACACTCAATGAAAAACTGTTTTTT.

The CDR3 protein is CASSLGDRGRNEQYF. The CDR3 nucleotides read TGTGCCAGCAGCTTAGGGGACAGGGGGCGGAACGAGCAGTACTTC. J is TRBJ2-7 and V is TRBV7-8; 12 bases line up with TRBD1. This CDR3 is 15 amino acids long. The V and J ends lost 1 base and 5 bases, in that order; junction bases with no gene match: 3. The germline CDR1 and CDR2 sequences are SGHVS and FQNEAQ.